This record concerns one T cell receptor (beta chain) sequence. Its target is not known. Brentuximab vedotin exposure varied, and every patient relapsed after autologous stem cell transplantation. Profiling relied on immunoSEQ multiplex PCR, and the TCRdb table lists in-frame clones only, not all of them. The table has just over 25,000 clones, over 60% seen once. These data are taken from a study of PD-1 blockade in classical Hodgkin lymphoma. Regarding the study as a whole: Repertoire differences have undefined causes, possibly disease activity or prior therapy. By C4D1, diversity of CD4+ TCRs had risen significantly, whereas that of CD8+ TCRs had not. It was among complete responders that baseline diversity resembled that of newly diagnosed patients.

CDR1 is MRHNA and CDR2 is SNTAGT in the germline V gene. The germline V and J ends were trimmed by 8 bases and 8 bases, with 22 bases remaining between them. The CDR3 totals 15 residues. The material was peripheral blood mononuclear cells (PBMCs), obtained before the second cycle of nivolumab. V is TRBV6-4 and J is TRBJ2-1; D is unresolved. The sequence derives from a human donor with classical Hodgkin lymphoma. In DNA, the CDR3 is TGTGCCAGCTCCCCCGCTGAGTCCGACCGCGATGAGCAGTTCTTC. Amino acid sequence: CASSPAESDRDEQFF.